This T cell receptor (beta chain) emerged from a study of follicular helper T cells after annual influenza vaccination. Per the germline V gene, CDR1 is SNHLY and CDR2 is FYNNEI. This CDR3 has 16 amino acids. Profiling relied on immunoSEQ multiplex PCR, and the TCRdb table lists in-frame clones only, not all of them. The profile shows about 15,000 clones, roughly 83% of them singletons. This sample's time point: 2014-2015 season, 7 days after vaccination. Vaccine contraindications, substance abuse, HIV/AIDS, active malignancy and active illness excluded donors. Worth noting for this clone: Relative to the germline gene, one junction end is altered; a read error may explain this.

Sequences were derived from CXCR5+ CD38- circulating T follicular helper cells from blood, sampled 7 days after influenza vaccination. Subset in this sample: circulating Tfh, non-naive CD4+CXCR5+PD-1+ (ICOS+CD38+ or ICOS-CD38-). The receptor's source is an adult who received the influenza vaccine. This chain connects TRBV2 to TRBJ2-2; TRBD2 matches 12 bases. The chain's CDR3 is CASGDIGTSGPGELFF. CDR3 nucleotides: TGTGCCAGCGGTGATATAGGGACTAGCGGGCCCGGGGAGCTGTTTTTT.